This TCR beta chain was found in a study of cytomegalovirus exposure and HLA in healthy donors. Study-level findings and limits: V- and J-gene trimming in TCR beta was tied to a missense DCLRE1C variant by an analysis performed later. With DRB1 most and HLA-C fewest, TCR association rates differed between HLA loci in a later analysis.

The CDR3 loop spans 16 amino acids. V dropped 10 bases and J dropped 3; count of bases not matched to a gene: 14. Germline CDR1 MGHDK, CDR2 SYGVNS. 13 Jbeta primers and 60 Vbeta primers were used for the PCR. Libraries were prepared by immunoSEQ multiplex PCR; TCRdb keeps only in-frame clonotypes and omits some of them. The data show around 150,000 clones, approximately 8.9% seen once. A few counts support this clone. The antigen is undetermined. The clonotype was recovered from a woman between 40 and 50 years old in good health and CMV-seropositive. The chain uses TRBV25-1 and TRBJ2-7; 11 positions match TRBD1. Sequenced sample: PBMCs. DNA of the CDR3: TGTGCCACCTCAATGTCAGGGGACAGGGGGGTCTACGAGCAGTACTTC. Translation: CATSMSGDRGVYEQYF.